These 26 T cell receptor beta chains came from one sample sequenced in a study of blood T cell repertoires in COVID-19. TCRdb's copy holds only in-frame clones and misses some; the assay was immunoSEQ multiplex PCR. The sample includes 84,000 or so clones, under 85% of them seen just once. The sample consisted of peripheral blood. The receptors derive from a human donor in a cohort sampled during active COVID-19.

The V and J genes are TRBV7-8 and TRBJ2-2; D is possibly TRBD1 (6 bases). Germline V gene data show CDR1 as SGHVS and CDR2 as FQNEAQ. V was cut by 0 bases and J by 2 bases, with 13 bases left in between. CDR3 length: 17 residues. The CDR3 loop is CASSLAWEQGNTGELFF. The CDR3 DNA sequence: TGTGCCAGCAGCTTAGCGTGGGAACAGGGTAACACCGGGGAGCTGTTTTTT.

The V gene is TRBV5-1, the J gene TRBJ1-1, with D possibly matching TRBD1 (5 bases). V was trimmed by 6 bases and J by 4 bases, leaving 19 bases between them. The CDR3 covers 15 residues. Looked up from germline, CDR1 is SGHRS and CDR2 is YFSETQ. Here the CDR3 DNA reads TGCGCCAGCAACCCGTTAGTTACCGGGGGCACTGAAGCTTTCTTT. This encodes CASNPLVTGGTEAFF.

V gene TRBV9 combines with J gene TRBJ1-1; possible D gene TRBD1, 5 bases. V lost 2 bases to trimming and J lost 5 bases, with 10 bases between them. CDR3 length equals 13 residues. Germline V lookup: CDR1 SGDLS, CDR2 YYNGEE. CDR3 nucleotides: TGTGCCAGCAGCGTCCTCGGGGGTACTGAAGCTTTCTTT. Encoded protein: CASSVLGGTEAFF.

The chain couples TRBV6-1 to TRBJ1-4; possibly TRBD1 for D (6 bases). Trimming pared 2 bases from V and 8 bases from J, leaving 12 bases between. The CDR3 covers 14 residues. The V gene's germline CDR1 is MNHNS and CDR2 SASEGT. The CDR3: CASSESQGHEKLFF. CDR3 DNA: TGTGCCAGCAGTGAATCACAGGGTCACGAAAAACTGTTTTTT.

The chain links TRBV11-3 to TRBJ1-6; a weak D match, TRBD1 (5 bases). The CDR3 length is 14 residues. V lost 4 bases, J lost 12 bases, and 16 bases lay in between. Germline V gene sequence: CDR1 SGHNT, CDR2 YENEEA. The CDR3 region has the DNA TGTGCCAGCAGCTCACGACAGATCGGGCAACCCCTCCACTTT. Protein product: CASSSRQIGQPLHF.

The chain uses TRBV7-9 and TRBJ1-3; unclear D gene. This CDR3 region has 14 residues. CDR1 SEHNR and CDR2 FQNEAQ come from the germline V gene (reference sequence). Trimming cost V 0 bases and J 0 bases, with 3 bases left between them. The CDR3 DNA reads TGTGCCAGCAGCTTAGCCGGCTCTGGAAACACCATATATTTT. Its protein product is CASSLAGSGNTIYF.

The CDR3 DNA follows: TGTGCCAGCAAAGAGGGGGCTCAAGAGTATGGCTACACCTTC. Protein: CASKEGAQEYGYTF. The genes are TRBV2 and TRBJ1-2; TRBD1 matches at 7 bases. The CDR3 has 14 amino acids. Germline V lookup: CDR1 SNHLY, CDR2 FYNNEI. V shed 7 bases and J 5 bases; nucleotides not matched to a gene: 10.

This clone was seen a single time. The chain joins TRBV10-3 to TRBJ1-2; 8 nucleotides line up with TRBD1. Germline V gene data show CDR1 as ENHRY and CDR2 as SYGVKD. The J segment lost 4 bases and the V segment lost 7 bases, leaving 5 bases of the junction unmatched. CDR3 length equals 13 residues. The CDR3 region is CAITGTGLYGYTF. CDR3 nucleotide sequence: TGTGCCATCACCGGGACAGGCCTCTATGGCTACACCTTC.

This clone occurred a few times. V gene TRBV5-6 combines with J gene TRBJ1-6; 8 bases are shared with TRBD1. CDR1 SGHDT and CDR2 YYEEEE come from the germline V gene. V shed 4 bases, J shed 8 bases, and the junction held 8 bases outside the gene matches. The CDR3 sequence is 15 residues long. The CDR3 DNA sequence: TGTGCCAGCAGCCCACAGGGGGTCGGAGATTCACCCCTCCACTTT. Translated: CASSPQGVGDSPLHF.

The J gene is TRBJ1-2, the V gene TRBV7-9; tentative D call: TRBD1 (5 bases). The CDR3 runs 15 residues. V gave up 6 bases and J gave up 4 bases, with 18 bases separating them. Germline CDR1 SEHNR, CDR2 FQNEAQ (reference sequence). CDR3 residues: CASSSTDPGLYGYTF. CDR3 sequence (DNA): TGTGCCAGCAGTTCGACAGACCCAGGCCTCTATGGCTACACCTTC.

V gene TRBV5-1 combines with J gene TRBJ2-7; 7 bases fit TRBD1. Germline V gives CDR1 SGHRS, CDR2 YFSETQ. The CDR3 length is 13 residues. J was trimmed by 6 bases and V by 0 bases; bases with no gene match: 3. CDR3 coding DNA: TGCGCCAGCAGCTTGGAGGGGGCGGTCGAGCAGTACTTC. This sequence encodes CASSLEGAVEQYF.

The chain has TRBV7-9 and TRBJ1-6; a weak D match, TRBD1 (6 bases). Germline CDR1 is SEHNR and CDR2 is FQNEAQ (reference sequence). The CDR3 is made up of 15 amino acids. Trimming pared 5 bases from V and 11 bases from J, leaving 19 bases between. The DNA of the CDR3 is TGTGCCAGCAGCCCCCCGGCCCAGGGGTTAGCACCCCTCCACTTT. Translating gives CASSPPAQGLAPLHF.

This chain links TRBV25-1 with TRBJ1-1, with 10 bases identical to TRBD1. This CDR3 has 16 amino acids. After removal of 5 bases from V and 4 bases from J, the junction contained 10 bases not matched to a gene. Per germline, CDR1 MGHDK and CDR2 SYGVNS. CDR3 nucleotide sequence: TGTGCCAGCAGTTCCGGTGGACAGGGGGGTAGCACTGAAGCTTTCTTT. Translated: CASSSGGQGGSTEAFF.

The chain employs TRBV7-2 and TRBJ2-2; TRBD2 matches at 8 bases. V was pared by 5 bases and J by 6 bases, with 8 bases of the junction left unmatched. The CDR3 loop spans 15 amino acids. Germline lookup yields CDR1 SGHTA and CDR2 FQGNSA. The CDR3 loop reads CASSTGKGLAGELFF. The CDR3 DNA sequence: TGTGCCAGCAGCACAGGAAAGGGACTAGCCGGGGAGCTGTTTTTT.

The chain uses TRBV7-6 and TRBJ2-3, with D tentatively TRBD2 (6 bases). The V end was cut by 2 bases, the J end by 0 bases, with 12 bases between. The CDR3 covers 16 residues. CDR1 and CDR2 from the germline V gene are SGHVS and FNYEAQ. The CDR3 DNA sequence: TGTGCCAGCAGCTTATGGCCTAGCGCGAGCACAGATACGCAGTATTTT. Its translation: CASSLWPSASTDTQYF.

The chain has TRBV19 and TRBJ2-5, with 7 nucleotides matching TRBD2. V was clipped by 5 bases and J by 1 base; unmatched bases: 4. CDR3 length: 14 amino acids. CDR1 and CDR2 from the germline V gene are LNHDA and SQIVND (reference sequence). CDR3 sequence reads: CASSRRTSQETQYF. The CDR3 coding sequence is TGTGCCAGTAGTCGCCGGACTAGCCAAGAGACCCAGTACTTC.

This clone was observed a single time. Other DNA sequences within the sample encode an identical CDR3. The chain joins TRBV5-6 to TRBJ2-7; 7 bases match TRBD1. The V segment lost 3 bases and the J segment 2 bases; nucleotides outside the gene matches: 5. This CDR3 spans 14 amino acids. The germline gives CDR1 SGHDT, CDR2 YYEEEE. The CDR3 bases are TGTGCCAGCAGCTACGGGACAGCTGCCTACGAGCAGTACTTC. It is translated as CASSYGTAAYEQYF.

This chain links TRBV5-1 with TRBJ2-7; TRBD2 matches at 12 bases. This CDR3 spans 16 amino acids. In germline, CDR1 is SGHRS, CDR2 YFSETQ. The J segment lost 2 bases and the V segment lost 2 bases, leaving 5 bases of the junction unmatched. The chain's CDR3 is CASSLGLAGSTYEQYF. For the CDR3, the DNA is TGCGCCAGCAGCTTAGGACTAGCGGGGTCGACCTACGAGCAGTACTTC.

The rearrangement links TRBV27 to TRBJ1-5, with D tentatively TRBD1 (6 bases). The CDR3 spans 17 residues. The V end lost 1 base, the J end lost 0 bases, and 13 bases lay between the germline ends. Germline-derived CDR1 and CDR2 are MNHEY and SMNVEV (reference sequence). The CDR3 loop is CASSLYPPQGSNQPQHF. CDR3 in DNA: TGTGCCAGCAGTTTATACCCCCCACAGGGTAGCAATCAGCCCCAGCATTTT.

J is TRBJ1-4 and V is TRBV5-1; D is uncertain. Per the germline V gene, CDR1 is SGHRS and CDR2 is YFSETQ. V was clipped by 0 bases and J by 8 bases, with 11 bases between them. The CDR3 runs 14 residues. The DNA for the CDR3 is TGCGCCAGCAGCTTGGAGAGGGTCGGGGAAAAACTGTTTTTT. Protein product: CASSLERVGEKLFF.

V gene TRBV9 combines with J gene TRBJ1-2; D perhaps matches TRBD1 (6 bases). This CDR3 comprises 16 residues. V was trimmed by 0 bases and J by 3 bases, leaving 15 bases between them. CDR1 is SGDLS and CDR2 is YYNGEE in the germline V gene. In DNA form, the CDR3 reads TGTGCCAGCAGCGTAGACGACAGGAGAGCACACTATGGCTACACCTTC. This sequence encodes CASSVDDRRAHYGYTF. The full variable domain, with the rest looked up from reference TRBV9 and TRBJ1-2, is DSGVTQTPKHLITATGQRVTLRCSPRSGDLSVYWYQQSLDQGLQFLIQYYNGEERAKGNILERFSAQQFPDLHSELNLSSLELGDSALYFCASSVDDRRAHYGYTFGSGTRLTVV.

This clone was seen a handful of times. The rearrangement links TRBV18 to TRBJ2-3; D might be TRBD1 (5 bases). CDR1 and CDR2 (germline): KGHSH, LQKENI. The CDR3 is 16 amino acids. Trimming removed 2 bases from V and 2 bases from J, with 14 bases in between. The CDR3 loop reads CASSPGTQGFTDTQYF. The CDR3 DNA reads as TGTGCCAGCTCACCAGGTACCCAGGGCTTCACAGATACGCAGTATTTT.

The rearrangement links TRBV30 to TRBJ2-7, with D tentatively TRBD2 (6 bases). The CDR3 extends over 15 amino acids. Germline V gene lookup returns CDR1 GTSNPN and CDR2 SVGIG (reference sequence). Trimming took 0 bases from V and 4 from J, leaving 16 bases between them. The CDR3 reads CAWSVGVRGEYEQYF. CDR3 bases: TGTGCCTGGAGTGTAGGGGTGCGGGGCGAATACGAGCAGTACTTC.

Only one count was recorded for this clone. This chain joins TRBV30 and TRBJ1-4; D remains ambiguous. Trimming removed 3 bases at V and 8 bases at J, with 10 bases between. The CDR3 has 12 residues. Looked up from germline, CDR1 is GTSNPN and CDR2 is SVGIG (reference sequence). In DNA form, the CDR3 reads TGTGCCTGGAGAGGTAACGGGGAAAAACTGTTTTTT. Translation: CAWRGNGEKLFF.

The CDR3 loop reads CASSLGQGATNTEAFF. The CDR3 nucleotides are TGTGCCAGCAGCTTGGGGCAGGGGGCCACGAACACTGAAGCTTTCTTT. This chain links TRBV5-6 with TRBJ1-1; 8 bases align to TRBD1. The CDR3 loop spans 16 amino acids. J was trimmed by 1 base and V by 0 bases; bases with no gene match: 5. Germline V gene sequence: CDR1 SGHDT, CDR2 YYEEEE.

This rearrangement joins TRBV2 to TRBJ2-7; D might be TRBD1 (6 bases). The germline gives CDR1 SNHLY, CDR2 FYNNEI. With 6 bases removed from V and 0 bases from J, the gap between germline ends came to 9 bases. The CDR3 loop spans 13 amino acids. The CDR3, as DNA: TGTGCCAGCAGCCGGGACACCTCCTACGAGCAGTACTTC. Encoded protein: CASSRDTSYEQYF.